This TCR beta chain was identified during a study of tissue T cells after allogeneic stem cell transplantation. Notes on this clone: Germline and genes: mouse. The sequenced fragment ends 1 residue before the CDR3 boundary, so the rest is inferred from the germline J gene.

The germline CDR1 and CDR2 sequences are NNHDY and SYVADS. Trimming cost V 5 bases and J 5 bases, with 10 bases left between them. The CDR3 is 13 amino acids. The table came from immunoSEQ multiplex PCR; TCRdb's copy has only in-frame clones and leaves some out. The profile covers some 22,000 clones, with approximately 69% appearing a single time and roughly 0.38% taken by the ten largest. The V call is TRBV13-3, the J call TRBJ1-4; possibly TRBD1 for D (6 bases). The specimen was blood. This TCR came from a female BALB/c mouse in good health. The MHC haplotype of this mouse line is H2-d. The CDR3 region is CASRYGTNERLFF. CDR3 DNA (partial): TGTGCCAGCAGATACGGGACAAACGAAAGATTATTT.